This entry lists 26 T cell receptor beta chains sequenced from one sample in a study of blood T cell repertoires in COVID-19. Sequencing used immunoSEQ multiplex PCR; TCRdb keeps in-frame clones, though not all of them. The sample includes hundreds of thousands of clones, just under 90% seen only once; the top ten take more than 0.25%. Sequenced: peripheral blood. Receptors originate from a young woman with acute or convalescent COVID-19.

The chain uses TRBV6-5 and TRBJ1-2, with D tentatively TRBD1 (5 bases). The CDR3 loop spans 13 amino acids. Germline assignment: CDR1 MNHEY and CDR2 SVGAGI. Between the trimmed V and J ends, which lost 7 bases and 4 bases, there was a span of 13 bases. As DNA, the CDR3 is TGTGCCAGCACCAGGTATGACAGCTATGGCTACACCTTC. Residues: CASTRYDSYGYTF.

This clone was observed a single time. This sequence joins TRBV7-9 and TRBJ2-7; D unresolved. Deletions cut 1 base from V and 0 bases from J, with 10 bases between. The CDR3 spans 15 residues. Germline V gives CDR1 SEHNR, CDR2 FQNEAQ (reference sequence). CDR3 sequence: CASSLGSSFSYEQYF. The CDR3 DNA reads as TGTGCCAGCAGCTTAGGCTCCAGTTTCTCCTACGAGCAGTACTTC.

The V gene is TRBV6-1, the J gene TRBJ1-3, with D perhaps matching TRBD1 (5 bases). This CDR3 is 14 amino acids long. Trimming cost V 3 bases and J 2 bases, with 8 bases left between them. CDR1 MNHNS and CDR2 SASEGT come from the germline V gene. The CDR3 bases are TGTGCCAGCAGTGACCAGGGCACTGGAAACACCATATATTTT. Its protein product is CASSDQGTGNTIYF.

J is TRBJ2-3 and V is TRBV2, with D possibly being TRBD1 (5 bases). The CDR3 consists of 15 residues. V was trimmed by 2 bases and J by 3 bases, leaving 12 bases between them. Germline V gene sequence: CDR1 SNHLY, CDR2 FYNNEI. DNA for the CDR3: TGTGCCAGCAGTGAAAGAAGGGGTCGAACAGATACGCAGTATTTT. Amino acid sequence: CASSERRGRTDTQYF.

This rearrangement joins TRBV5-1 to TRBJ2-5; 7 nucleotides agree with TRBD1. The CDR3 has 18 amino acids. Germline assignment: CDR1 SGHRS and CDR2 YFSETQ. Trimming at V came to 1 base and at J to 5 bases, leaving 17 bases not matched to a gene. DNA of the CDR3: TGCGCCAGCAGCTTGACCTGGCCCCCTACAGGGGCTACCGAGACCCAGTACTTC. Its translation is CASSLTWPPTGATETQYF.

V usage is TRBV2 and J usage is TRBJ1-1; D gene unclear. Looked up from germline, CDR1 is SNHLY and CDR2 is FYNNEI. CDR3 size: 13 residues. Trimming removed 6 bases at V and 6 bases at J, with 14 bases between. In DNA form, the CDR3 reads TGTGCCAGCAGCAGCGGGCCTTTTTCTGAAGCTTTCTTT. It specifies CASSSGPFSEAFF. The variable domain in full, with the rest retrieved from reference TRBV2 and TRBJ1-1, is EPEVTQTPSHQVTQMGQEVILRCVPISNHLYFYWYRQILGQKVEFLVSFYNNEISEKSEIFDDQFSVERPDGSNFTLKIRSTKLEDSAMYFCASSSGPFSEAFFGQGTRLTVV.

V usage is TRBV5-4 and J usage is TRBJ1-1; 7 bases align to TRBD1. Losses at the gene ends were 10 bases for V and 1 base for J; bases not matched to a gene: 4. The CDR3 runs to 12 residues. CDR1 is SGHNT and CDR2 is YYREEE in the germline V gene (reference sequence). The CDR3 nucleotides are TGTGCCGGGGGGACAGAGAACACTGAAGCTTTCTTT. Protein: CAGGTENTEAFF.

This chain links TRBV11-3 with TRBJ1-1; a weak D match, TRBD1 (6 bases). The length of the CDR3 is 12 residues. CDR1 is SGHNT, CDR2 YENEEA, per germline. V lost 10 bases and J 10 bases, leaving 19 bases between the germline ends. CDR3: CATFEGGMAAFF. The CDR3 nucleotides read TGTGCCACCTTTGAGGGGGGGATGGCAGCTTTCTTT.

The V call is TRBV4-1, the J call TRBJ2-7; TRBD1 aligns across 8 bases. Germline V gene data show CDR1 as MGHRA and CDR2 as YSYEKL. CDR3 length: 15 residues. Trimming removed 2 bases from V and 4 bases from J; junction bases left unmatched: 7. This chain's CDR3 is CASSQFAGQAYEQYF. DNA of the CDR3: TGCGCCAGCAGCCAATTCGCGGGACAGGCGTACGAGCAGTACTTC.

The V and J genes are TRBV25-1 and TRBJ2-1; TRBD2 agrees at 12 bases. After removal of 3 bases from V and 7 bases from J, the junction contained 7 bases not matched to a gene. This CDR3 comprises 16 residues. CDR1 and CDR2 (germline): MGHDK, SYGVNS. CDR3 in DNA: TGTGCCAGCAGTGACCTAGCGGGGGGGATAGGTAATGAGCAGTTCTTC. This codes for CASSDLAGGIGNEQFF.

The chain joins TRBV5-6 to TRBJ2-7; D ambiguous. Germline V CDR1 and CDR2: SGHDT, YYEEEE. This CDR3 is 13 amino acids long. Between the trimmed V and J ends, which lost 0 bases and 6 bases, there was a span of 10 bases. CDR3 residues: CASSLVALSEQYF. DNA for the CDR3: TGTGCCAGCAGCTTGGTCGCACTCTCCGAGCAGTACTTC.

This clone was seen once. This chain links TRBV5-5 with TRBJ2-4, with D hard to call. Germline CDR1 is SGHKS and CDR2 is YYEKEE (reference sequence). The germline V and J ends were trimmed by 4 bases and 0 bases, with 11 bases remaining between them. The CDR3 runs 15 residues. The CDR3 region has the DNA TGTGCCAGCAGCCATGAAACTCTAGCCAAAAACATTCAGTACTTC. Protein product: CASSHETLAKNIQYF. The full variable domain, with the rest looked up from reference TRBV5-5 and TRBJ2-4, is DAGVTQSPTHLIKTRGQQVTLRCSPISGHKSVSWYQQVLGQGPQFIFQYYEKEERGRGNFPDRFSARQFPNYSSELNVNALLLGDSALYLCASSHETLAKNIQYFGAGTRLSVL.

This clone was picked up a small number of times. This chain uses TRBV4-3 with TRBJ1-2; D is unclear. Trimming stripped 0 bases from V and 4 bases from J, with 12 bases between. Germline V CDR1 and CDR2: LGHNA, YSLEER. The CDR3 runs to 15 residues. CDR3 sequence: CASSQDQPQSYGYTF. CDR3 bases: TGCGCCAGCAGCCAAGATCAGCCACAGAGCTATGGCTACACCTTC.

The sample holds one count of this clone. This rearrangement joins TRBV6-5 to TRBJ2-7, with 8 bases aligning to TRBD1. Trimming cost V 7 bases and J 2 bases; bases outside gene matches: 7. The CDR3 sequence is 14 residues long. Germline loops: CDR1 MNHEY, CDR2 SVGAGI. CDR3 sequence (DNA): TGTGCCAGCACCGGGGACAGGTCCCCCTACGAGCAGTACTTC. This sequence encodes CASTGDRSPYEQYF.

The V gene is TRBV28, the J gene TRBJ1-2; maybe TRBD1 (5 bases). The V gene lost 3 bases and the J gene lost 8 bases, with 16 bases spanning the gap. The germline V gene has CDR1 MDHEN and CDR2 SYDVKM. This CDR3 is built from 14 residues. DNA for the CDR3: TGTGCCAGCAGTTTCTCGGGCCAGGGTGAGGGCTACACCTTC. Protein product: CASSFSGQGEGYTF.

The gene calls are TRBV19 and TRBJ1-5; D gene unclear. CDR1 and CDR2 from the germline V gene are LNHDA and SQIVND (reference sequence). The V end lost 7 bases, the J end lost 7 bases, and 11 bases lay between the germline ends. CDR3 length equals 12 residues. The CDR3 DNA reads TGTGCCAGTACCCGTTCACAGCAGCCCCAGCATTTT. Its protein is CASTRSQQPQHF.

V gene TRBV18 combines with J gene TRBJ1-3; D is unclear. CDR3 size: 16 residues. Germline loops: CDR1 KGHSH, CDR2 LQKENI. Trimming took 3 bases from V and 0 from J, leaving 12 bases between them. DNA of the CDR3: TGTGCCAGCTCACCCCTGGAGTTAAGCTCTGGAAACACCATATATTTT. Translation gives CASSPLELSSGNTIYF.

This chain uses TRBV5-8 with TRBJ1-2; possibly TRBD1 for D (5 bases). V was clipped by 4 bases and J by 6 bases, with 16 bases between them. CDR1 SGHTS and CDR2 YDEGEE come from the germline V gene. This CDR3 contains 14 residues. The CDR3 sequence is CASSGGGARDGYTF. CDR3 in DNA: TGTGCCAGCAGCGGGGGGGGAGCCAGGGATGGCTACACCTTC.

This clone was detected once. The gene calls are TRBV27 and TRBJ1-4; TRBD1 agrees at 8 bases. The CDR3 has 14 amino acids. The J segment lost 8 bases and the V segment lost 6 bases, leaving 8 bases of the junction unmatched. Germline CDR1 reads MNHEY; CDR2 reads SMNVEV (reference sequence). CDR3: CASRGWTGSEKLFF. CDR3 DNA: TGTGCCAGCAGGGGGTGGACAGGGTCGGAAAAACTGTTTTTT.

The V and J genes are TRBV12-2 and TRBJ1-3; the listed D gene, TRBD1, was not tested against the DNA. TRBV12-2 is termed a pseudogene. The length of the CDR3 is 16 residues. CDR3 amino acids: CASRLPDILSGNTIYF. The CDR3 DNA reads TGTGCAAGTCGCTTACCGGACATACTCTCTGGAAACACCATATATTTT.

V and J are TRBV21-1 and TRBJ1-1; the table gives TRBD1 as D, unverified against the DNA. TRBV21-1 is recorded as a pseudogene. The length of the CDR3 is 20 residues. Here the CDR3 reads CARLRYGTGKIKFSKAEAFF. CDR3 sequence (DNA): TGTGCCAGGCTGAGATACGGGACAGGGAAAATCAAATTCTCGAAGGCTGAAGCTTTCTTT.

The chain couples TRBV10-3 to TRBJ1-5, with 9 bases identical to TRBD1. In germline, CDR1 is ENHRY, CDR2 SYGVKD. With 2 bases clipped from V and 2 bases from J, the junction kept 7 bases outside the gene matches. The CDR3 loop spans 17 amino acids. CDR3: CAISEQDRGRGNQPQHF. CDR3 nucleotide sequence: TGTGCCATCAGTGAGCAGGACAGGGGTAGGGGCAATCAGCCCCAGCATTTT.

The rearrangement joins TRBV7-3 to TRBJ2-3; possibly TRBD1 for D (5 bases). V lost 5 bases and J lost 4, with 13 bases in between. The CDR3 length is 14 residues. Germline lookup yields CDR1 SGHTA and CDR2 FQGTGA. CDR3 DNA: TGTGCCAGCAGCCGGTTCGACAGCCCAGATACGCAGTATTTT. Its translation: CASSRFDSPDTQYF.

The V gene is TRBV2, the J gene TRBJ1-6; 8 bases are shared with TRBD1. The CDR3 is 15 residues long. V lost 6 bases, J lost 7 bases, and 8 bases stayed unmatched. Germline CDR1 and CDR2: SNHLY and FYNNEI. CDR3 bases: TGTGCCAGCAGGCCCCAGGGACAGGAGAATTCACCCCTCCACTTT. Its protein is CASRPQGQENSPLHF.

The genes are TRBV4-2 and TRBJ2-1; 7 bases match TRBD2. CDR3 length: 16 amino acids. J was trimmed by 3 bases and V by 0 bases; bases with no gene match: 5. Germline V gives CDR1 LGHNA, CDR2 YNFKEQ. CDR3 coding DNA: TGTGCCAGCAGCCAAGAGTTGGGGGGGGGCTACAATGAGCAGTTCTTC. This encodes CASSQELGGGYNEQFF.

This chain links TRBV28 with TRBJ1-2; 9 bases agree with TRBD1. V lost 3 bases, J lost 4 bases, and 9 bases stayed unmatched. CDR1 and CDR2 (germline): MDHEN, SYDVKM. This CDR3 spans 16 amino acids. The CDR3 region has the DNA TGTGCCAGCAGTTTCCCGGGACAGGGCGGGAGCTATGGCTACACCTTC. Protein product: CASSFPGQGGSYGYTF.